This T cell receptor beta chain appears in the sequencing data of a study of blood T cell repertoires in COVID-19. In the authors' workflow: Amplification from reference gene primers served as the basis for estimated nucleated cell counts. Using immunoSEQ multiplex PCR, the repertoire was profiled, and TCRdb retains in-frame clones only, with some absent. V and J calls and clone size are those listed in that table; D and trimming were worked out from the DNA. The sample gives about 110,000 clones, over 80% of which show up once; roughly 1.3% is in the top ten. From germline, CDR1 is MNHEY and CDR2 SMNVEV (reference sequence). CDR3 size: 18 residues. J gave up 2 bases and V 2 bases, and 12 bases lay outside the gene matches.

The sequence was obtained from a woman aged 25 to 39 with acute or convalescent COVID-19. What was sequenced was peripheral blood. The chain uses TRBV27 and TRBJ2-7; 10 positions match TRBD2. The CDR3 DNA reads TGTGCCAGCAGTTTAGCTAGCGGGAGAGGTCGTAGGCCCTACGAGCAGTACTTC. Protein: CASSLASGRGRRPYEQYF.